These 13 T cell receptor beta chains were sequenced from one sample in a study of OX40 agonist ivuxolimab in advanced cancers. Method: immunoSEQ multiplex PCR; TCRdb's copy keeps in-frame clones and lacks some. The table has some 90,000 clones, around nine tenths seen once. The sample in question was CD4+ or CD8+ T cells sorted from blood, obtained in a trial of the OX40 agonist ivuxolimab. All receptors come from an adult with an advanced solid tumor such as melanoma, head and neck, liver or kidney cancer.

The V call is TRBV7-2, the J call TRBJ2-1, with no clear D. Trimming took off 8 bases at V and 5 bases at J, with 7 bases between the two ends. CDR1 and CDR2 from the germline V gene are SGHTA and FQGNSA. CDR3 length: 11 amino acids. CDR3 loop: CASRRDNEQFF. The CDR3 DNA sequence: TGTGCCAGCCGAAGAGACAATGAGCAGTTCTTC.

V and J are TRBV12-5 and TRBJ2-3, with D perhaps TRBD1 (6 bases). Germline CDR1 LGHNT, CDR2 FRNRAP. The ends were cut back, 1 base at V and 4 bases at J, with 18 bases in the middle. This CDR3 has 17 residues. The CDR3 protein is CASGLARWTVGPDTQYF. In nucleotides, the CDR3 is TGTGCTAGTGGTTTGGCGAGGTGGACAGTGGGGCCAGATACGCAGTATTTT.

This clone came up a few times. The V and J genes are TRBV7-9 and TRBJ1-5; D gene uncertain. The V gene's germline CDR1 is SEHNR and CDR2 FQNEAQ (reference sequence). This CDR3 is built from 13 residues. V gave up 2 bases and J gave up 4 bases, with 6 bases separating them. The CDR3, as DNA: TGTGCCAGCAGCTTATCCGAGAATCAGCCCCAGCATTTT. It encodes CASSLSENQPQHF.

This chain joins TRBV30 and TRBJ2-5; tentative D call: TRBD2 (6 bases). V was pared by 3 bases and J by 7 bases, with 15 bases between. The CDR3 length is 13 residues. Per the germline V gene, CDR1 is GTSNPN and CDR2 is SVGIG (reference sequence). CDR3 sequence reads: CAWSWTTGGTQYF. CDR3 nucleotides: TGTGCCTGGAGCTGGACTACCGGTGGGACCCAGTACTTC.

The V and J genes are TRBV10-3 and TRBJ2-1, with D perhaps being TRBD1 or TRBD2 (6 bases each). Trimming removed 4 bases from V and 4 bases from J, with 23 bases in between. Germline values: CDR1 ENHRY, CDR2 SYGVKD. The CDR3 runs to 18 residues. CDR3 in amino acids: CAISAGIGTRGGYNEQFF. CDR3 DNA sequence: TGTGCCATCAGTGCCGGAATTGGGACTCGAGGGGGTTACAATGAGCAGTTCTTC.

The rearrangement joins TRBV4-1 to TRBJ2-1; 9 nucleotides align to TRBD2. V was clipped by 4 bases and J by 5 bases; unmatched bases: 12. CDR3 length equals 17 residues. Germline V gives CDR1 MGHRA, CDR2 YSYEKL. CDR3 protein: CASSRDLAGVYHNEQFF. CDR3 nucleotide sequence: TGCGCCAGCAGCCGCGATTTAGCGGGAGTATACCACAATGAGCAGTTCTTC.

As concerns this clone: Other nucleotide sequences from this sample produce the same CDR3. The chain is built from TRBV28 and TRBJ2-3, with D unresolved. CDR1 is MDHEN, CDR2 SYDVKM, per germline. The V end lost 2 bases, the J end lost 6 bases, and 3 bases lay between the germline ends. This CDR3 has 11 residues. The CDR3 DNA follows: TGTGCCAGCAGTTTAAGGGATACGCAGTATTTT. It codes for CASSLRDTQYF.

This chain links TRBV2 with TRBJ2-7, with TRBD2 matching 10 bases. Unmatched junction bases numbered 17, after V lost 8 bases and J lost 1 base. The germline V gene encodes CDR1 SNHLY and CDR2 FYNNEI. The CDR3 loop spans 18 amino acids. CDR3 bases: TGTGCCAGCCGGGGGCGGCCAGCGGGAGGGCCGAATTCCTACGAGCAGTACTTC. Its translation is CASRGRPAGGPNSYEQYF.

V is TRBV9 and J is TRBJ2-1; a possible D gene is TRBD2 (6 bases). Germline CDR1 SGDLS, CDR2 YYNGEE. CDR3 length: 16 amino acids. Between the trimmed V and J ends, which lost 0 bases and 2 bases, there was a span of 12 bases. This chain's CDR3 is CASSVEGSGAYNEQFF. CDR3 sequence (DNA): TGTGCCAGCAGCGTAGAAGGTAGCGGAGCCTACAATGAGCAGTTCTTC.

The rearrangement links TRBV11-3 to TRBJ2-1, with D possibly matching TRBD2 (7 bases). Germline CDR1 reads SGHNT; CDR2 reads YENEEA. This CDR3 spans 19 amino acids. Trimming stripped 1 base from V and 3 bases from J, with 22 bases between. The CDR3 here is CASSLGGLAELRGYNEQFF. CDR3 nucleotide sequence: TGTGCCAGCAGCTTAGGAGGTCTAGCGGAACTCAGGGGCTACAATGAGCAGTTCTTC.

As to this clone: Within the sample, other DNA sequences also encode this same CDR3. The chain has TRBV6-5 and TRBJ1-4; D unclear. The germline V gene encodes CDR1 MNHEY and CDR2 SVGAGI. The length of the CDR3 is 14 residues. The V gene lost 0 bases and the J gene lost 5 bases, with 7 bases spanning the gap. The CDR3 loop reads CASSYSGLNEKLFF. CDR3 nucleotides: TGTGCCAGCAGTTACTCCGGATTAAATGAAAAACTGTTTTTT.

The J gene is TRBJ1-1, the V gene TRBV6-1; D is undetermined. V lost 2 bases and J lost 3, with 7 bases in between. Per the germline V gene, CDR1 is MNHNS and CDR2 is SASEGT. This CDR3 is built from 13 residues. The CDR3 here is CASSEMGYTEAFF. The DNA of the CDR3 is TGTGCCAGCAGTGAAATGGGGTACACTGAAGCTTTCTTT.

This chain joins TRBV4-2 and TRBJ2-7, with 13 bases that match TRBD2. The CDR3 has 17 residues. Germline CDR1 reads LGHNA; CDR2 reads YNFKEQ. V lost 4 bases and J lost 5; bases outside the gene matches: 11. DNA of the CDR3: TGTGCCAGCAGCCGAGAGGAACTAGCGGGAGGGCACCACGAGCAGTACTTC. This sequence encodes CASSREELAGGHHEQYF.